The 22 T cell receptor beta chains reported below all come from one sample, sequenced in a study of tumor and adjacent non-tumor tissue in lung cancer. A modified ARM-PCR protocol with three rounds of nested PCR amplified TCRbeta. TCRdb reprocessed the multiplex PCR reads via MiXCR and lists one record per CDR3 protein. The table has approximately 68,000 distinct CDR3 sequences, more than 75% seen once. The template was RNA from unsorted bulk tissue. This non-tumor lung sample came from over 3 cm beyond the tumor edge. Specimen: distant non-tumor lung tissue. These receptors came from a man in his 60s with non-small cell lung cancer.

The V call is TRBV6-5, the J call TRBJ2-2, with 7 positions matching TRBD2. The CDR3 is 16 amino acids. CDR1 MNHEY and CDR2 SVGAGI come from the germline V gene. Unmatched junction bases numbered 10, after V lost 5 bases and J lost 4 bases. CDR3 coding DNA: TGTGCCAGCAGTCCTAACGGGACGGGAGGCACCGGGGAGCTGTTTTTT. Amino acids: CASSPNGTGGTGELFF.

On this clonotype: This likely comes from a read error, as the CDR3 has no conserved phenylalanine or tryptophan at its end. CDR3: CSVERAYEQYS. The CDR3 DNA follows: TGCAGTGTTGAGCGTGCCTACGAGCAGTACTCC. This sequence joins TRBV29-1 and TRBJ2-7; D gene unclear. The CDR3 consists of 11 residues. Germline assignment: CDR1 SQVTM and CDR2 ANQGSEA.

As for this clonotype: One end of the junction is discordant with germline, which a read error may explain. The chain combines TRBV6-6 with TRBJ1-6, with D unclear. This CDR3 comprises 14 residues. Per the germline V gene, CDR1 is MNHNY and CDR2 is SVGAGI (reference sequence). CDR3 DNA: TGTACCAGCAGTTACCTAGTAGCTATTTCACCCCTCCACTTT. Its protein product is CTSSYLVAISPLHF.

The chain recombines TRBV6-5 with TRBJ2-1, with 9 positions matching TRBD2. Germline V gene sequence: CDR1 MNHEY, CDR2 SVGAGI. Germline trimming cut 6 bases from V and 3 bases from J; bases unmatched to any gene: 6. This CDR3 comprises 15 residues. The CDR3 region is CASSTTSGHYNEQFF. DNA of the CDR3: TGTGCCAGCAGCACGACTAGCGGCCACTACAATGAGCAGTTCTTC.

The chain is built from TRBV20-1 and TRBJ2-1, with 9 bases that match TRBD2. The germline gives CDR1 DFQATT, CDR2 SNEGSKA (reference sequence). This CDR3 is built from 11 residues. CDR3 bases: TGCAATACTAGCGGGTCGCGGGAGCAGTTCTTC. The encoded protein is CNTSGSREQFF.

Comments on this clonotype: Possible read error: a much larger clone is one base away. This is likely a read error, given that the CDR3 carries no conserved phenylalanine or tryptophan at its end. The chain is built from TRBV11-2 and TRBJ2-7, with TRBD1 as a possible D gene (6 bases). The CDR3 consists of 15 residues. Germline V gene sequence: CDR1 SGHAT, CDR2 FQNNGV. Trimming took off 0 bases at V and 3 bases at J, with 12 bases between the two ends. The chain's CDR3 is CASSLDPGDRYEQYS. Here the CDR3 DNA reads TGTGCCAGCAGCTTAGACCCAGGGGACCGCTACGAGCAGTACTCC.

This clonotype was counted many times. The genes are TRBV25-1 and TRBJ2-5; no clear D gene. V dropped 1 base and J dropped 4 bases, with 10 bases sitting between them. The CDR3 has 14 residues. Germline assignment: CDR1 MGHDK and CDR2 SYGVNS. CDR3 in DNA: TGTGCCAGCAGTGAATCTGGGAAGGCAGAGACCCAGTACTTC. Translated: CASSESGKAETQYF.

J is TRBJ2-4 and V is TRBV5-6; D unresolved. This CDR3 comprises 16 residues. The V and J ends lost 3 bases and 0 bases respectively, with 13 bases between them. Germline V gene data show CDR1 as SGHDT and CDR2 as YYEEEE. The CDR3 protein is CASSSPETVAKNIQYF. In DNA form, the CDR3 reads TGTGCCAGCAGCTCCCCCGAGACGGTAGCCAAAAACATTCAGTACTTC.

Details on this clonotype: Germline and junction disagree at one end, which may indicate a read error. The rearrangement links TRBV29-1 to TRBJ2-2; D is perhaps TRBD1 or TRBD2 (6 bases each). The CDR3 length is 13 residues. The germline CDR1 and CDR2 sequences are SQVTM and ANQGSEA. The chain's CDR3 is CSAEGDNTGGLFF. The CDR3 DNA is TGCAGCGCGGAGGGGGATAATACCGGGGGGCTGTTTTTT.

Details on this clonotype: A read error may account for a junction end that differs from germline. The chain is built from TRBV28 and TRBJ1-2; no clear D. The CDR3 extends over 14 amino acids. From germline, CDR1 is MDHEN and CDR2 SYDVKM. The CDR3 DNA follows: TGTGCCAGCAGTCCACCAGGAACCAAAAATGGCTATACCTTC. Translation gives CASSPPGTKNGYTF.

On this clonotype: This likely comes from a read error, as the CDR3 has no conserved phenylalanine or tryptophan at its end. The J gene is TRBJ1-1, the V gene TRBV14, with 8 bases that match TRBD1. The CDR3 loop spans 16 amino acids. V was clipped by 2 bases and J by 6 bases; unmatched bases: 11. Per the germline V gene, CDR1 is SGHDN and CDR2 is FVKESK. CDR3 DNA sequence: TGTGCCAGCAGCCAAACGAGACAGGGGACAGGAGCTGAAGCTTTCTTA. It translates to CASSQTRQGTGAEAFL.

This clonotype was found a few times. The rearrangement uses TRBV20-1 and TRBJ2-1; D possibly corresponds to TRBD2 (7 bases). The CDR3 consists of 17 residues. V was shortened by 2 bases and J by 5 bases, with 22 bases between the two germline ends. CDR1 is DFQATT and CDR2 is SNEGSKA in the germline V gene (reference sequence). CDR3: CSARPRGRGSRNNEQFF. Written as DNA, the CDR3 is TGCAGTGCTAGACCCCGGGGGCGCGGGAGCCGTAACAATGAGCAGTTCTTC.

V is TRBV7-8 and J is TRBJ2-2; no reliable D call. From germline, CDR1 is SGHVS and CDR2 FQNEAQ. Trimming pared 7 bases from V and 5 bases from J, leaving 20 bases between. The CDR3 extends over 16 amino acids. The CDR3 spells CASNPKDRLLTGELFF. The CDR3 DNA sequence: TGTGCCAGCAACCCTAAGGATAGGCTGTTGACCGGGGAGCTGTTTTTT.

On this clonotype itself: A junction end diverges from the germline sequence, so it may reflect a read error. The chain is built from TRBV12-3 or TRBV12-4 and TRBJ2-7; 15 positions match TRBD2. The CDR3 has 16 amino acids. CDR3: CAISRTSGRAIHEQYF. The CDR3 DNA reads as TGTGCCATCAGTCGGACTAGCGGGAGGGCAATCCACGAGCAGTACTTC.

The chain carries TRBV29-1 and TRBJ2-3; no clear D gene. This CDR3 comprises 15 residues. Germline lookup yields CDR1 SQVTM and CDR2 ANQGSEA. V lost 7 bases to trimming and J lost 3 bases, with 20 bases between them. CDR3 sequence (DNA): TGCAGCGCATATCCAAAGGCCTACGGGACAGATACGCAGTATTTT. This codes for CSAYPKAYGTDTQYF.

Note on this clonotype: The junction departs from the called germline gene at one end, perhaps through a read error. CDR3 coding DNA: TGTGATAGCAGAGACACGTTGACCCAGTATTTC. Protein sequence: CDSRDTLTQYF. The V and J genes are TRBV6-5 and TRBJ2-5, with D unresolved. There are 11 residues in the CDR3. Germline values: CDR1 MNHEY, CDR2 SVGAGI.

As for this clonotype: An end of the junction differs from the germline gene, which may be a read error. The gene calls are TRBV30 and TRBJ2-5; weak D call: TRBD2 (6 bases). The germline gives CDR1 GTSNPN, CDR2 SVGIG (reference sequence). CDR3 length: 14 residues. The CDR3 region is CAWSGLTGAETQNF. In DNA, the CDR3 is TGCGCCTGGAGTGGCCTAACGGGAGCGGAGACCCAGAACTTC.

The count of this clonotype is one. The junction differs from germline at one of its ends, possibly a read error. J is TRBJ2-7 and V is TRBV11-1, with D maybe TRBD1 (6 bases). The CDR3 covers 15 residues. CDR1 and CDR2 (germline): SGHAT, FQDESV (reference sequence). This CDR3 is CVSSLDQGSRYKQYF. The CDR3 DNA reads as TGTGTCAGCAGCTTAGACCAGGGGAGCCGCTACAAGCAGTACTTC.

About this clonotype: Sequence at one end of the junction differs from germline and may be a read error. The chain links TRBV20-1 to TRBJ2-3; TRBD2 matches at 11 bases. The CDR3 runs 15 residues. Germline CDR1 DFQATT, CDR2 SNEGSKA (reference sequence). The CDR3 DNA reads TGCAGTACTGGTACTAGCGGGAGCTTCACAGAAACGCAGTATTTT. Encoded protein: CSTGTSGSFTETQYF.

As to this clonotype: A much larger clone differs from this one at a single base, so this may be a read error. The chain recombines TRBV24-1 with TRBJ2-5; D is undetermined. The V end lost 2 bases, the J end lost 5 bases, and 11 bases lay between the germline ends. The CDR3 covers 14 residues. The V gene's germline CDR1 is KGHDR and CDR2 SFDVKD. CDR3 region: CATSDSAIAETQYF. As DNA, the CDR3 is TGTGCCACCAGTGATTCCGCAATCGCGGAGACCCAGTACTTC.

This clonotype occurred once. The chain has TRBV7-8 and TRBJ2-3; 7 positions match TRBD2. CDR1 is SGHVS and CDR2 is FQNEAQ in the germline V gene. The CDR3 is made up of 17 amino acids. V shed 1 base, J shed 4 bases, and the junction held 11 bases outside the gene matches. CDR3 sequence (DNA): TGTGCCAGCAGCTTAGATAAAGGACTAGTGGAAGCAGATACGCAGTATTTT. Translation gives CASSLDKGLVEADTQYF. Together with reference TRBV7-8 and TRBJ2-3, the CDR3 gives the full variable domain: GAGVSQSPRYKVAKRGQDVALRCDPISGHVSLFWYQQALGQGPEFLTYFQNEAQLDKSGLPSDRFFAERPEGSVSTLKIQRTQQEDSAVYLCASSLDKGLVEADTQYFGPGTRLTVL.

There are many counts of this clonotype. The J gene is TRBJ2-5, the V gene TRBV5-4; D gene unclear. The CDR3 totals 13 residues. CDR1 SGHNT and CDR2 YYREEE come from the germline V gene (reference sequence). V was pared by 0 bases and J by 4 bases, with 7 bases between. The CDR3 here is CASSLVSAETQYF. CDR3 nucleotides: TGTGCCAGCAGCTTGGTCTCCGCAGAGACCCAGTACTTC.